The T cell receptor beta chain described here comes from a study of blood T cells in healthy people across ages. This clonotype was counted many times. Its target is not known. Findings and limits, study-wide: Both higher diversity and more naive CD4+ cells marked long-lived donors when set against aged donors. Strong correlation linked observed beta diversity and percent naive T cells.

This CDR3 is built from 13 residues. Germline V gives CDR1 SGDLS, CDR2 YYNGEE. V was shortened by 0 bases and J by 6 bases, with 6 bases between the two germline ends. A J-beta primer mix and a sample-barcoded 5' primer were used in a second PCR of about 6 to 12 cycles. TCRdb re-analysed the 5' RACE reads in MiXCR, keeping a single row per CDR3 protein. The sample contains about 1.6 million distinct CDR3 sequences, about 32% of which appear only once. Per-sample yields of isolated PBMCs were at least 6 million. This sequence was found in a woman in her twenties or thirties in good health. The sequenced material came from blood. The J gene is TRBJ2-2, the V gene TRBV9; D is perhaps TRBD1 or TRBD2 (5 bases each). The CDR3: CASSVGGSGELFF. The CDR3 DNA follows: TGTGCCAGCAGCGTAGGGGGGTCCGGGGAGCTGTTTTTT.